This TCR beta chain was recovered during a study of cytomegalovirus exposure and HLA in healthy donors. The CDR3 covers 12 residues. Germline values: CDR1 SEHNR, CDR2 FQNEAQ (reference sequence). Trimming cost V 1 base and J 15 bases, with 12 bases left between them. Points from the study as a whole: V segments that were indistinguishable, TRBV6-2 and TRBV6-3 among them, were omitted from analysis.

The PCR ran on 60 Vbeta and 13 Jbeta primers. The protocol was immunoSEQ multiplex PCR, while the TCRdb copy is restricted to in-frame clones and leaves out a portion. The data show some 130,000 clones, with around four fifths seen just once and approximately 4.3% held by the top ten. Comments on this clone: The target antigen is unknown.

The V and J genes are TRBV7-9 and TRBJ1-4, with D uncertain. The sequenced sample consisted of PBMCs. The receptor was isolated from a man under 40 in good health. The CDR3 loop is CASSLGPKGVFF. The CDR3 DNA reads as TGTGCCAGCAGCTTAGGTCCGAAGGGAGTGTTTTTT.